The 24 T cell receptor beta chains presented below share a single source sample, sequenced in a study of blood T cell repertoires in COVID-19. Generated by immunoSEQ multiplex PCR, the TCRdb table keeps only in-frame clones and is missing some. The table records 330,000 or so clones, about nine tenths of them present only once. The specimen sequenced was PBMCs or T cells enriched from blood (not recorded which). The receptors originated from a woman aged 30 to 39 who had been exposed to COVID-19.

The chain recombines TRBV7-6 with TRBJ2-7; TRBD1 matches at 12 bases. The CDR3 loop spans 15 amino acids. The germline gives CDR1 SGHVS, CDR2 FNYEAQ. V gave up 5 bases and J gave up 6 bases; unmatched junction bases: 8. CDR3 nucleotides: TGTGCCAGCAGCCCAAGATGGGACAGGGGGCGCGAGCAGTACTTC. It is translated as CASSPRWDRGREQYF.

This clone was seen a few times. The V gene is TRBV10-3, the J gene TRBJ2-1, with TRBD2 identical over 8 bases. From germline, CDR1 is ENHRY and CDR2 SYGVKD. This CDR3 is 17 amino acids long. The V segment lost 0 bases and the J segment 8 bases; nucleotides outside the gene matches: 12. The CDR3 coding sequence is TGTGCCATCAGTGAGTCTAGGGGGGTTAGCGGGACCTATGAGCAGTTCTTC. Its translation: CAISESRGVSGTYEQFF.

The rearrangement joins TRBV5-1 to TRBJ2-1, with TRBD2 as a possible D gene (5 bases). This CDR3 has 13 amino acids. Germline V gene lookup returns CDR1 SGHRS and CDR2 YFSETQ. V dropped 4 bases and J dropped 9 bases, with 14 bases sitting between them. CDR3 in amino acids: CASSDRTGPEQFF. The CDR3 bases are TGCGCCAGCAGCGATAGGACTGGGCCTGAGCAGTTCTTC.

The chain has TRBV4-1 and TRBJ1-5, with 8 bases lining up with TRBD1. This CDR3 region has 17 residues. J was trimmed by 2 bases and V by 5 bases; bases with no gene match: 11. The germline V gene encodes CDR1 MGHRA and CDR2 YSYEKL. The CDR3 loop is CASSSEGQGAGNQPQHF. CDR3 coding DNA: TGCGCCAGCAGCTCCGAAGGCCAGGGGGCCGGCAATCAGCCCCAGCATTTT.

The chain combines TRBV29-1 with TRBJ2-1; D is possibly TRBD2 (6 bases). Trimming removed 4 bases from V and 3 bases from J, with 22 bases in between. The CDR3 has 17 residues. Germline CDR1 SQVTM, CDR2 ANQGSEA. The CDR3 is CSVVRAGRDSFYNEQFF. CDR3 in DNA: TGCAGCGTTGTGCGGGCTGGACGGGACTCTTTCTACAATGAGCAGTTCTTC.

The chain recombines TRBV5-1 with TRBJ1-6, with unresolved D. CDR3 length: 16 residues. The V and J ends lost 2 bases and 6 bases respectively, with 15 bases between them. CDR1 is SGHRS and CDR2 is YFSETQ in the germline V gene. The DNA for the CDR3 is TGCGCCAGCAGCTTCGACACGGTGGTACCTAATTCACCCCTCCACTTT. Translation gives CASSFDTVVPNSPLHF.

J is TRBJ2-7 and V is TRBV18, with a tentative D call TRBD1 (5 bases). CDR3 length: 13 residues. Between the trimmed V and J ends, which lost 4 bases and 5 bases, there was a span of 12 bases. Per germline, CDR1 KGHSH and CDR2 LQKENI. CDR3 DNA: TGTGCCAGCTCACTATCGGCAGGGAACGAGCAGTACTTC. Translating it yields CASSLSAGNEQYF.

The rearrangement links TRBV11-3 to TRBJ2-1, with 13 bases fitting TRBD2. CDR1 is SGHNT, CDR2 YENEEA, per germline. The J segment lost 1 base and the V segment lost 5 bases, leaving 8 bases of the junction unmatched. The CDR3 spans 18 residues. For the CDR3, the DNA is TGTGCCAGCAGCCCCGGGACTAGCGGGGTCTCTTCCTACAATGAGCAGTTCTTC. It translates to CASSPGTSGVSSYNEQFF.

The J gene is TRBJ1-2, the V gene TRBV12-5; no reliable D call. The V and J ends lost 1 base and 3 bases respectively, with 12 bases between them. CDR1 and CDR2 from the germline V gene are LGHNT and FRNRAP. The CDR3 is made up of 15 amino acids. CDR3 region: CASGLAGFFDYGYTF. In DNA, the CDR3 is TGTGCTAGTGGTTTGGCAGGATTTTTCGACTATGGCTACACCTTC. The complete variable domain, with remaining parts taken from reference TRBV12-5 and TRBJ1-2, reads DARVTQTPRHKVTEMGQEVTMRCQPILGHNTVFWYRQTMMQGLELLAYFRNRAPLDDSGMPKDRFSAEMPDATLATLKIQPSEPRDSAVYFCASGLAGFFDYGYTFGSGTRLTVV.

The chain recombines TRBV3-1 (or the pseudogene TRBV3-2) with TRBJ2-6, with D unclear. The CDR3 has 15 residues. Per germline, CDR1 LGHDT and CDR2 YNNKEL (reference sequence). Trimming removed 3 bases from V and 1 base from J, with 7 bases in between. CDR3 DNA: TGTGCCAGCAGCCAGTCAGGATCTGGGGCCAACGTCCTGACTTTC. Translation gives CASSQSGSGANVLTF.

In nucleotides, the CDR3 is TGTGCCAGCAGCCACCCTACCCCTTCCTCCTACGAGCAGTACTTC. This encodes CASSHPTPSSYEQYF. The gene calls are TRBV3-1 (or the pseudogene TRBV3-2) and TRBJ2-7; D gene uncertain. This CDR3 contains 15 residues. Germline V gene sequence: CDR1 LGHDT, CDR2 YNNKEL (reference sequence). Deletions cut 3 bases from V and 0 bases from J, with 12 bases between.

The chain has TRBV15 and TRBJ2-3, with a tentative D call TRBD1 (6 bases). The ends were cut back, 3 bases at V and 0 bases at J, with 7 bases in the middle. Germline lookup yields CDR1 LNHNV and CDR2 YYDKDF (reference sequence). CDR3 size: 14 residues. In nucleotides, the CDR3 is TGTGCCACCAGCAGGACAGGAAGCACAGATACGCAGTATTTT. This translates into CATSRTGSTDTQYF. Supplemented by reference TRBV15 and TRBJ2-3, the full variable domain reads DAMVIQNPRYQVTQFGKPVTLSCSQTLNHNVMYWYQQKSSQAPKLLFHYYDKDFNNEADTPDNFQSRRPNTSFCFLDIRSPGLGDTAMYLCATSRTGSTDTQYFGPGTRLTVL.

This clone appeared a few times. This rearrangement joins TRBV3-1 (or the pseudogene TRBV3-2) to TRBJ1-2; 8 bases agree with TRBD1. CDR1 is LGHDT, CDR2 YNNKEL, per germline (reference sequence). The CDR3 spans 14 residues. Trimming removed 6 bases from V and 8 bases from J; junction bases left unmatched: 11. CDR3 in DNA: TGTGCCAGCAGTCAGGGGGCAGGGGCTCTGGGCTACACCTTC. Amino acids: CASSQGAGALGYTF.

The chain has TRBV7-9 and TRBJ1-5; D gene ambiguous. The V gene's germline CDR1 is SEHNR and CDR2 FQNEAQ (reference sequence). CDR3 length: 14 amino acids. Trimming pared 1 base from V and 6 bases from J, leaving 10 bases between. CDR3 residues: CASSLGGATQPQHF. CDR3 coding DNA: TGTGCCAGCAGCTTAGGGGGAGCGACTCAGCCCCAGCATTTT.

V gene TRBV29-1 combines with J gene TRBJ2-3; TRBD2 matches 7 bases. The length of the CDR3 is 18 residues. CDR1 is SQVTM and CDR2 is ANQGSEA in the germline V gene. With V trimmed by 1 base and J by 0 bases, 13 bases remained unmatched. The CDR3 DNA reads as TGCAGCGTTGAAGGCCGGGTAGCGGGCTCTCCTAGCACAGATACGCAGTATTTT. Translation gives CSVEGRVAGSPSTDTQYF.

The sample holds one count of this clone. J is TRBJ2-7 and V is TRBV27; D possibly corresponds to TRBD2 (5 bases). The CDR3 contains 15 residues. V was trimmed by 0 bases and J by 9 bases, leaving 18 bases between them. CDR1 and CDR2 (germline): MNHEY, SMNVEV (reference sequence). For the CDR3, the DNA is TGTGCCAGCAGTTTATCGACTGGTGGGAGACGGTTGCAGTACTTC. Amino acids: CASSLSTGGRRLQYF.

V is TRBV6-5 and J is TRBJ1-3, with 7 bases aligning to TRBD1. V shed 8 bases and J 4 bases; nucleotides not matched to a gene: 8. This CDR3 has 14 residues. Per germline, CDR1 MNHEY and CDR2 SVGAGI. The CDR3 protein is CASRDSRAGNTIYF. The CDR3 nucleotides read TGTGCCAGCCGGGACAGTAGGGCCGGAAACACCATATATTTT.

The table lists this clone with a count of one. The chain carries TRBV11-2 and TRBJ1-5; D perhaps matches TRBD1 (6 bases). Germline V gene data show CDR1 as SGHAT and CDR2 as FQNNGV. Trimming took 5 bases from V and 2 from J, leaving 7 bases between them. The CDR3 is 13 amino acids. The CDR3 reads CASSHRGNQPQHF. The CDR3 DNA reads as TGTGCCAGCAGCCACAGGGGCAATCAGCCCCAGCATTTT.

This sequence joins TRBV4-1 and TRBJ1-1; possible D gene TRBD1, 5 bases. With 0 bases removed from V and 0 bases from J, the gap between germline ends came to 8 bases. The CDR3 is 15 amino acids. CDR1 and CDR2 (germline): MGHRA, YSYEKL. The CDR3 reads CASSQDRGMNTEAFF. CDR3 sequence (DNA): TGCGCCAGCAGCCAAGATAGGGGCATGAACACTGAAGCTTTCTTT.

The chain has TRBV11-2 and TRBJ1-1, with D uncertain. The CDR3 has 13 amino acids. The V end was cut by 1 base, the J end by 5 bases, with 8 bases between. Germline assignment: CDR1 SGHAT and CDR2 FQNNGV. The CDR3 sequence is CASSLARQTEAFF. The CDR3 DNA reads TGTGCCAGCAGCTTAGCGCGTCAAACTGAAGCTTTCTTT.

The genes are TRBV28 and TRBJ2-3; 8 bases are a match to TRBD2. The germline V gene has CDR1 MDHEN and CDR2 SYDVKM. J gave up 6 bases and V 9 bases, and 11 bases lay outside the gene matches. The CDR3 is 14 residues long. CDR3 nucleotide sequence: TGTGCCAGTCTAGCGGGTGGGGTCGGTGATACGCAGTATTTT. Residues: CASLAGGVGDTQYF.

The chain uses TRBV27 and TRBJ2-7; 10 nucleotides agree with TRBD1. Germline CDR1 reads MNHEY; CDR2 reads SMNVEV (reference sequence). Germline trimming cut 4 bases from V and 4 bases from J; bases unmatched to any gene: 7. The CDR3 consists of 15 residues. Written as DNA, the CDR3 is TGTGCCAGCAGTTCCTATGACAGGGGGCAATACGAGCAGTACTTC. The encoded protein is CASSSYDRGQYEQYF.

The genes are TRBV7-9 and TRBJ1-4; no reliable D call. The V gene lost 4 bases and the J gene lost 6 bases, with 9 bases spanning the gap. This CDR3 region has 13 residues. The germline gives CDR1 SEHNR, CDR2 FQNEAQ (reference sequence). In DNA form, the CDR3 reads TGTGCCAGCAGCTCCCCGGGTGATGAAAAACTGTTTTTT. Amino acids: CASSSPGDEKLFF.

The V call is TRBV19, the J call TRBJ2-1; TRBD2 is a possible D gene (5 bases). CDR3 length: 17 amino acids. Germline CDR1 LNHDA, CDR2 SQIVND (reference sequence). Trimming left V 4 bases short and J 1 base short, with 17 bases between. CDR3 sequence: CASSTPRGSVSYNEQFF. CDR3 coding DNA: TGTGCCAGTAGTACACCCCGGGGTAGCGTTTCCTACAATGAGCAGTTCTTC.